Listed below are T cell receptor beta chains from one sample, sequenced in a study of siplizumab effects on memory and regulatory T cells. Using immunoSEQ multiplex PCR, the repertoire was profiled, and TCRdb retains in-frame clones only, with some absent. The sample lists 110,000 or so clones, roughly 94% seen once, with 0.75% in the top ten. The source material was Tregs sorted from blood. The receptor set was obtained from a human donor in good health. Both conserved end residues are part of each CDR3. The order of the fields is D gene, J gene, V gene, clone size, CDR3 protein, CDR3 DNA. A D gene is named only where the DNA matches it firmly. Clone size is given for some rows only: seen once, a few or many times, or a class if the clone is expanded.

. TRBJ1-5 TRBV19 . CASSYLILQPQHF TGTGCCAGTAGTTACCTTATTCTGCAGCCCCAGCATTTT
TRBD2 TRBJ2-7 TRBV29-1 . CSVDGTSGLYEQYF TGCAGCGTTGATGGGACTAGCGGGCTCTACGAGCAGTACTTC
. TRBJ1-6 TRBV21-1 . CASSKQQNNSPLHF TGTGCCAGCAGCAAACAACAGAATAATTCACCCCTCCACTTT
TRBD1 TRBJ1-2 TRBV7-9 . CASNYFGGQGWDYGYTF TGTGCCAGCAACTATTTTGGAGGACAGGGGTGGGACTATGGCTACACCTTC
TRBD1 TRBJ2-5 TRBV29-1 . CSVEPGGETQYF TGCAGCGTTGAACCAGGGGGCGAGACCCAGTACTTC
TRBD1 TRBJ1-1 TRBV5-1 . CASSWGTGELGTEAFF TGCGCCAGCAGCTGGGGGACAGGGGAGCTCGGCACTGAAGCTTTCTTT
. TRBJ2-5 TRBV5-1 . CASSFGGVGETQYF TGCGCCAGCAGCTTCGGGGGTGTGGGGGAGACCCAGTACTTC
. TRBJ1-4 TRBV2 . CASMLPARANEKLFF TGTGCCAGCATGTTACCTGCACGGGCTAATGAAAAACTGTTTTTT
. TRBJ1-1 TRBV4-2 . CASSQEENTEAFF TGTGCCAGCAGCCAAGAGGAGAACACTGAAGCTTTCTTT
. TRBJ1-4 TRBV5-6 once CASSLGRAAVRPFF TGTGCCAGCAGCTTGGGCAGGGCCGCCGTTCGGCCGTTTTTT
TRBD1 TRBJ1-2 TRBV7-9 few CASSLSVGTGGYGYTF TGTGCCAGCAGCTTATCAGTGGGGACAGGGGGTTATGGCTACACCTTC
. TRBJ2-1 TRBV7-2 . CASSPPGVYNEQFF TGTGCCAGCAGCCCCCCGGGAGTCTACAATGAGCAGTTCTTC
TRBD1 TRBJ2-7 TRBV7-9 . CASSTPGQGIREQYF TGTGCCAGCAGCACCCCGGGACAGGGGATACGCGAGCAGTACTTC
TRBD1 TRBJ2-7 TRBV7-8 . CASSLDRTYEQYF TGTGCCAGCAGCTTGGACAGGACCTACGAGCAGTACTTC
. TRBJ1-1 TRBV6-5 . CASSSHENTEAFF TGTGCCAGCAGCTCACATGAGAACACTGAAGCTTTCTTT
. TRBJ1-2 TRBV18 . CASSPGAFNYGYTF TGTGCCAGCTCACCAGGGGCTTTTAACTATGGCTACACCTTC
. TRBJ1-4 TRBV27 . CASSPTSRVEKLFF TGTGCCAGCAGTCCGACCTCCAGGGTTGAAAAACTGTTTTTT
TRBD2 TRBJ2-3 TRBV19 . CASSPSGGVDTDTQYF TGTGCCAGTAGTCCCTCGGGGGGTGTTGACACAGATACGCAGTATTTT